This T cell receptor beta chain derives from a study of cytomegalovirus exposure and HLA in healthy donors. PCR employed 60 Vbeta and 13 Jbeta primers. Produced via immunoSEQ multiplex PCR; TCRdb's table is partial and in-frame only. The sample includes 150,000 to 200,000 clones, roughly 70% of them seen just once. Study results and caveats: Later analysis demonstrated an association between a missense DCLRE1C variant and TCR beta V- and J-gene trimming. Within an earlier analysis, most TCR beta V segments proved productive either about 90% or about 30% of the time. An apparent linkage of common viral pathogens to several of the most significant clusters emerged in a later analysis.

A remark on this clone: Its antigen is not known.

The V gene end was trimmed by 0 bases and the J gene end by 0 bases; junction bases not matched to a gene: 7. CDR3 length: 17 residues. CDR1 is SGHRS, CDR2 YFSETQ, per germline. The source material was PBMCs. The receptor was isolated from a woman aged 45-59 years in good health and CMV-seropositive. The rearrangement uses TRBV5-1 and TRBJ2-3, with 7 bases aligning to TRBD1. The CDR3 protein is CASSLEGARFSTDTQYF. The CDR3, as DNA: TGCGCCAGCAGCTTGGAGGGGGCGCGTTTTAGCACAGATACGCAGTATTTT.